The clone carrying this T cell receptor (beta chain) was picked up a small number of times. Its antigen remains unidentified. The sample originates from a study of cytomegalovirus exposure and HLA in healthy donors. The CDR3 length is 12 residues. Trimming took off 6 bases at V and 5 bases at J, with 8 bases between the two ends. Germline CDR1 reads KGHSH; CDR2 reads LQKENI. This PCR relied on a set of 60 Vbeta primers and 13 Jbeta primers. Libraries were prepared by immunoSEQ multiplex PCR; TCRdb keeps only in-frame clonotypes and omits some of them. The table shows tens of thousands of clones, with less than 80% occurring only once. Broader study findings: In an earlier analysis, most TCR beta V segments were productive about 87% or about 30% of the time. In a later analysis, specific HLA alleles were associated with 15,000 to 20,000 TCR beta sequences at a 0.05 false discovery rate.

The receptor was isolated from a woman aged 45 to 65 in good health and CMV-seronegative. Sequenced: PBMCs. The chain carries TRBV18 and TRBJ2-1; perhaps TRBD1 as D (6 bases). CDR3 loop: CASSDRDNEQFF. The CDR3 DNA reads TGTGCCAGCTCGGACAGAGACAATGAGCAGTTCTTC.